This T cell receptor beta chain was sequenced in a study of cytomegalovirus exposure and HLA in healthy donors. Study details: Previous work identified roughly 120 million unique TCR beta sequences from about 179 million T cells.

PCR was performed using 60 Vbeta and 13 Jbeta primers. TCRdb's copy holds only in-frame clones and misses some; the assay was immunoSEQ multiplex PCR. The sample lists about 59,000 clones, roughly 90% occurring once. Turning to this clone: Its antigen is currently unknown.

Study results and limitations: V- and J-gene trimming in TCR beta was tied to a missense DCLRE1C variant by an analysis performed later.

Germline V gene data show CDR1 as SGHTA and CDR2 as FQGTGA. The CDR3 runs to 14 residues. The ends lost 5 bases at V and 8 bases at J; junction bases unmatched: 7. At sampling all donors were nominally healthy, likely with unrecorded immune exposures. The clonotype originates from a man under 40 in good health and CMV-seropositive. The sequenced sample consisted of PBMCs. V is TRBV7-3 and J is TRBJ2-1, with 9 bases that match TRBD2. This CDR3 reads CASSPLAGSYEQFF. In DNA, the CDR3 is TGTGCCAGCAGCCCCCTAGCGGGATCGTATGAGCAGTTCTTC.